In its sample, the clone carrying this T cell receptor (beta chain) ranks as medium-sized. Germline values: CDR1 SGHTA, CDR2 FQGNSA. J was trimmed by 1 base and V by 5 bases; bases with no gene match: 6. This CDR3 region has 16 residues. These data are taken from a study of graft-versus-host responses after intestinal transplantation. Using immunoSEQ multiplex PCR, the repertoire was profiled, and TCRdb retains in-frame clones only, with some absent. Here the sample spans about 6,900 clones, around 25% being singletons. Sorting was performed after the reaction on proliferating CFSE-low CD3+CD4+ and CD3+CD8+ responders.

The source of this sequence is a human patient who was an organ donor for intestinal transplantation. The chain recombines TRBV7-2 with TRBJ2-3, with 10 bases that match TRBD2. The sequencing here drew on alloreactive CD4+ T cells from a mixed lymphocyte reaction culture, taken before transplantation. Subset specified: CFSE-low proliferating T cells sorted from approximately 6-day pre-transplant mixed lymphocyte reaction (GvH or HvG direction). CDR3 in DNA: TGTGCCAGCAGCCAGCTAGCGGGAGTGGGCACAGATACGCAGTATTTT. Its protein is CASSQLAGVGTDTQYF.